This TCR beta chain was recovered during a study of cytomegalovirus exposure and HLA in healthy donors. Study background: Genotyping of under 500 donors showed that around 81% belonged to the Caucasian-associated ancestry cluster. General study points: Several top significant clusters appeared, in a later analysis, to be linked to common viral pathogens.

In the PCR, 60 Vbeta and 13 Jbeta primers were used. Data came from immunoSEQ multiplex PCR; TCRdb stores just in-frame clones and leaves some out. Among approximately 110,000 clones, 75% to 85% were seen once, and the ten largest hold 2.5% to 3%. In regard to this clone: Its antigen is undetermined.

Germline loops: CDR1 SGDLS, CDR2 YYNGEE. The CDR3 runs to 13 residues. Trimming took 1 base from V and 1 from J, leaving 5 bases between them. The chain recombines TRBV9 with TRBJ1-1; no clear D gene. The material sequenced was PBMCs. This receptor was identified in a woman under 30 in good health and CMV-seropositive. CDR3 nucleotides: TGTGCCAGCAGCGTAACACCGAACACTGAAGCTTTCTTT. It encodes CASSVTPNTEAFF.